This TCR beta chain was observed in a study of blood T cell repertoires in COVID-19. Study details: Donors in the United States, Italy and Spain gave samples during acute or convalescent COVID-19.

Under the authors' procedure: Researchers report that nucleated cell counts were estimated from reference gene primer amplification. Assay: immunoSEQ multiplex PCR; the TCRdb copy retains only in-frame clones and omits some. V and J calls and clone size are given by that table; D and trimming were obtained from the DNA. This table has about 670,000 clones, 70% to 90% appearing once. The CDR3 totals 17 residues. CDR1 is KGHSH and CDR2 is LQKENI in the germline V gene. Trimming left V 2 bases short and J 2 bases short, with 17 bases between. The chain employs TRBV18 and TRBJ2-3; D possibly corresponds to TRBD1 (6 bases). The sample comprised peripheral blood. This receptor was taken from a young woman with acute or convalescent COVID-19. The CDR3 protein is CASSPGSRTAITDTQYF. The DNA for the CDR3 is TGTGCCAGCTCACCAGGGTCGAGGACAGCTATCACAGATACGCAGTATTTT.